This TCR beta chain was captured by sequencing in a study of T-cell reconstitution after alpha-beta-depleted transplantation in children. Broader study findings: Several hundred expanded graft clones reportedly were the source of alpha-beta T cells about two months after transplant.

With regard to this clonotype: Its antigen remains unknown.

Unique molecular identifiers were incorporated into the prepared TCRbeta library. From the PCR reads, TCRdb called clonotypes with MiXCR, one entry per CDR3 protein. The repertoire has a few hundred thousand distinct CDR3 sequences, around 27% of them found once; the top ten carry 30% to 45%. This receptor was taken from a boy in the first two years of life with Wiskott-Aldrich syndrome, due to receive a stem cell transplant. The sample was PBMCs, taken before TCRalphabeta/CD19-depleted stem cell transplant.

CDR3 sequence: CSVDFGPENYGYTF. Here the CDR3 DNA reads TGCAGCGTTGATTTTGGGCCAGAAAACTATGGCTACACCTTC. The J gene is TRBJ1-2, the V gene TRBV29-1, with no clear D. The CDR3 runs 14 residues. CDR1 SQVTM and CDR2 ANQGSEA come from the germline V gene. The ends were cut back, 3 bases at V and 2 bases at J, with 13 bases in the middle.